The text below deals with one T cell receptor (beta chain). What it recognizes is unknown. The read halts 3 residues ahead of the CDR3 end, with the missing end drawn from the germline J gene. Measured with immunoSEQ multiplex PCR; TCRdb has only the in-frame clones, and not every one. The repertoire table contains about 48,000 clones. The source of the sample is a study of T cells in women clearing cervical HPV infection. Study summary: Women with histologically confirmed HPV16-related CIN3 or worse, 2 with invasive cancer, served as cases. Case blood was drawn when the lesion was first found; control blood after infection became undetectable.

Germline V lookup: CDR1 MNHEY, CDR2 SVGEGT. There are 14 residues in the CDR3. Losses at the gene ends were 4 bases for V and 4 bases for J; bases not matched to a gene: 1. Findings of the study overall: Richness differences could reflect unmeasured T-cell content per sample.

This clonotype originated in a woman between 18 and 70 years old with a cervical HPV16 infection that either progressed to CIN3+ or cleared (not recorded which). The sequencing input was blood buffy coat. The rearrangement links TRBV6-2 or TRBV6-3 to TRBJ1-5, with TRBD1 identical over 10 bases. CDR3 residues: CASSWTGGNQPQHF. The sequenced CDR3 bases are TGTGCCAGCAGTTGGACAGGGGGAAATCAGCCC.